This note documents a single T cell receptor beta chain sequence. Its matching antigen is unknown. Following a re-call of the 5' RACE reads, TCRdb has one entry per CDR3 protein and lacks DNA. The table lists about 140,000 distinct CDR3 sequences. This specimen belongs to a study of monozygotic twins with inflammatory bowel disease. Study conclusions and caveats: The analysis failed to separate different T cell subtypes. Patient repertoire variability may have increased through differing immunosuppressive treatments. On the inverse Simpson index, IBD patients scored lower for TCRbeta diversity than healthy co-twins.

The CDR3 sequence is 14 residues long. The V gene's germline CDR1 is SGHRS and CDR2 YFSETQ. This TCR derives from a human donor with ulcerative colitis or Crohn's disease, or a healthy co-twin of an affected twin (not recorded which). The chain carries TRBV5-1 and TRBJ1-1; the D gene TCRdb calls, TRBD1, cannot be checked with no DNA. The sample comprised blood. The CDR3 reads CASSGGQRNTEAFF.